The rows below give T cell receptor beta chains drawn from one sample of a study of blood T cell repertoires in COVID-19. Repertoires were generated with immunoSEQ multiplex PCR, while TCRdb's copy carries only in-frame clones and drops some. Of around 250,000 clones listed, roughly 88% are singletons. Sequenced material: peripheral blood. These receptors were taken from a man aged 80 or over with acute or convalescent COVID-19. The CDR3 runs from the conserved cysteine through the conserved F or W. D genes are given only for firm matches. Some rows mark clone size as missing; the rest say once, few, many or name a class of expanded clone.

TRBD1,TRBJ1-6,-,TRBV27,TGTGCCAGCAGTTCGGCAGGGGGCGCGATGGGATCACCCCTCCACTTT,CASSSAGGAMGSPLHF
-,TRBJ1-3,-,TRBV7-2,TGTGCCAGCAGCTTAAATCCGGGAAACACCATATATTTT,CASSLNPGNTIYF
TRBD1,TRBJ2-7,-,TRBV5-1,TGCGCCAGCAGCTTCCAGGGGGCGAACAACGAGCAGTACTTC,CASSFQGANNEQYF
TRBD2,TRBJ2-1,-,TRBV19,TGTGCCAGCCAGGGACTAGCGGGGTGGGATGAGCAGTTCTTC,CASQGLAGWDEQFF
-,TRBJ2-1,-,TRBV5-4,TGTGCCAGCAGCTCGTCCCGTTTTTTAGCTACGGCAAATGAGCAGTTCTTC,CASSSSRFLATANEQFF
-,TRBJ2-5,-,TRBV2,TGTGCCAGCTTTAGCGGACAAGAGACCCAGTACTTC,CASFSGQETQYF
TRBD2,TRBJ2-3,-,TRBV10-1,TGCGCCAGTAGTTTTAAAGCGGGAGGTGGTGATACGCAGTATTTT,CASSFKAGGGDTQYF
-,TRBJ2-1,-,TRBV5-1,TGCGCCAGCAGCTTGGTTGGGGGCCACTCGAGGCGCATTAATGAGCAGTTCTTC,CASSLVGGHSRRINEQFF
TRBD2,TRBJ2-2,-,TRBV7-9,TGTGCCAGCAGCACCTCGGGGGGGGCAAGGTCAGGGGAGCTGTTTTTT,CASSTSGGARSGELFF
-,TRBJ1-2,-,TRBV27,TGTGCCAGCAGTTATGGGGGAGGCTATGGCTACACCTTC,CASSYGGGYGYTF
-,TRBJ1-1,-,TRBV28,TGTGCCAGCAGTTTGGGGGGGCGCATGGGCACTGAAGCTTTCTTT,CASSLGGRMGTEAFF
-,TRBJ1-1,-,TRBV28,TGTGCCAGCAGTCAATACATGGTTGAAGCTTTCTTT,CASSQYMVEAFF
TRBD1,TRBJ2-7,-,TRBV6-5,TGTGCCACCAAGACAGGGTCATCCCACGAGCAGTACTTC,CATKTGSSHEQYF
-,TRBJ1-5,-,TRBV6-4,TGTGCCAGCAGTGCAGACAGAAATCAGCCCCAGCATTTT,CASSADRNQPQHF
-,TRBJ1-6,-,TRBV27,TGTGCCAGCAGTCCCCGTTATAATTCACCCCTCCACTTT,CASSPRYNSPLHF
-,TRBJ1-1,-,TRBV3-1/TRBV3-2,TGTGCCAGCAGCCAAGATCGGGCAGGGCCTCGAGCTTTCTTT,CASSQDRAGPRAFF
TRBD1,TRBJ2-7,-,TRBV29-1,TGCAGCGCCACCACCGGGACAGAGTCCTACGAGCAGTACTTC,CSATTGTESYEQYF
-,TRBJ1-2,-,TRBV28,TGTGCCAGCAGTTCAACGAGAGCAGGGCCCTATGGCTACACCTTC,CASSSTRAGPYGYTF
TRBD1,TRBJ2-1,-,TRBV23-1,TGCGCCAGCAGTCAGGATCTAACAGGGGGCCCAACAAGCTCCTACAATGAGCAGTTCTTC,CASSQDLTGGPTSSYNEQFF
-,TRBJ1-2,few,TRBV28,TGTGCCTGCGGAGGACAGAGTAACTATGGCTACACCTTC,CACGGQSNYGYTF
-,TRBJ1-5,-,TRBV20-1,TGCAGTGCTAGTACGGGGGATAGCAATCAGCCCCAGCATTTT,CSASTGDSNQPQHF
-,TRBJ1-4,-,TRBV5-1,TGCGCCAGCAGCTCAGAGGGGACATCGCGGGAAAAACTGTTTTTT,CASSSEGTSREKLFF
-,TRBJ1-1,-,TRBV3-1/TRBV3-2,TGTGCCAGCAGCCAAGTGGAGGGTGGGACTGAAGCTTTCTTT,CASSQVEGGTEAFF
-,TRBJ1-1,-,TRBV5-6,TGTGCCAGCACGCCAGGGGACGTCATGAACACTGAAGCTTTCTTT,CASTPGDVMNTEAFF
-,TRBJ2-1,-,TRBV5-8,TGTGCCAGCAGCTTGGCCAGGTCCTCCTACAATGAGCAGTTCTTC,CASSLARSSYNEQFF
TRBD1,TRBJ1-2,-,TRBV9,TGTGCCAGCAGCGTATCCTCCGGTCCCGGGACAGGTCTGAACACCTTC,CASSVSSGPGTGLNTF
-,TRBJ2-5,-,TRBV11-2,TGTGCCAGCAGCCCTAGTCCAGAGACCCAGTACTTC,CASSPSPETQYF
-,TRBJ2-1,-,TRBV10-3,TGTGCCATCAGTGCTCCCCCAAGGGGGGGGGCTAACTACAATGAGCAGTTCTTC,CAISAPPRGGANYNEQFF
-,TRBJ2-1,-,TRBV5-4,TGTGCCAGCAGCGGGGCAGGGGGACTCAATAATGAGCAGTTCTTC,CASSGAGGLNNEQFF
-,TRBJ1-2,-,TRBV12-3/TRBV12-4,TGTGCCAGTAGCAGGGGACGTGGCTACACCTTC,CASSRGRGYTF
-,TRBJ1-5,-,TRBV6-5,TGTGCCAGCACCCGCGGAGGGAACGAACAGCCCCAGCATTTT,CASTRGGNEQPQHF